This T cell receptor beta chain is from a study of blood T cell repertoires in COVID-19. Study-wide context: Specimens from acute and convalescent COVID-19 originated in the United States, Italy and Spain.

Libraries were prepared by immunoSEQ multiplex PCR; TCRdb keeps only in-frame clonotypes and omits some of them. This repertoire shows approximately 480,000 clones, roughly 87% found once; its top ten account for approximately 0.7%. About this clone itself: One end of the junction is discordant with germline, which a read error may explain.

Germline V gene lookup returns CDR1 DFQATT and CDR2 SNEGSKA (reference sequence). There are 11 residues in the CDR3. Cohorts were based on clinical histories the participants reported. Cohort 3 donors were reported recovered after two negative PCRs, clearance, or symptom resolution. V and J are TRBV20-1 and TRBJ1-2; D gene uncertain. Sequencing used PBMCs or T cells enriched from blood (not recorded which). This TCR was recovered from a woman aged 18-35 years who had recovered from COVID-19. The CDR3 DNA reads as TGCAGTGCTAGAGATAACGGGAGGAGGGCCTTC. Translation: CSARDNGRRAF.